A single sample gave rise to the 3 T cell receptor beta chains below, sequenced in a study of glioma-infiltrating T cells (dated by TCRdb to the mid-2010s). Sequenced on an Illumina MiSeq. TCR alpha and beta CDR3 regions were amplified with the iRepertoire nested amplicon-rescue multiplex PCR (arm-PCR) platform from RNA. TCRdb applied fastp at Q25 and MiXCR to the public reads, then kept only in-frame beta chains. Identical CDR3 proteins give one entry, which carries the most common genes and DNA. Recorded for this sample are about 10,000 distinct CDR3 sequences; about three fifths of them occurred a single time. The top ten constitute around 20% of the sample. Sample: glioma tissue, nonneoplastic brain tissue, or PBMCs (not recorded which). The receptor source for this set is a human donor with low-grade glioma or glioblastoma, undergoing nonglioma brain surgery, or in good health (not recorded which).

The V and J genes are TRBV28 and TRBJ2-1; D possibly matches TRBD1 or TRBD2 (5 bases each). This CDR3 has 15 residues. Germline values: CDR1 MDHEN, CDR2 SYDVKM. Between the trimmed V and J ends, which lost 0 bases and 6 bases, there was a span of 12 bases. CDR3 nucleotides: TGTGCCAGCAGTTTATGGAGGGAAAGGGGCAATGAGCAGTTCTTC. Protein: CASSLWRERGNEQFF.

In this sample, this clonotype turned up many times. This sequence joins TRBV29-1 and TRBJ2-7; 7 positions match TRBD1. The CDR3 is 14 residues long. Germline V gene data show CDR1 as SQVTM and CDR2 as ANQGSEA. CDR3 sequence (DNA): TGCAATCTTATAGGGACAGAAGATTCCTACGAGCAGTACTTC. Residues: CNLIGTEDSYEQYF.

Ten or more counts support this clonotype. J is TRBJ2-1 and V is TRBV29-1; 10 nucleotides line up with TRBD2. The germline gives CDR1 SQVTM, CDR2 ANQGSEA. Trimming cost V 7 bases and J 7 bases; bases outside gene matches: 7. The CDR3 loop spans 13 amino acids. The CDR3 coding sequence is TGCAGCGGGAGGGCTAGCGGGAGAAATGAGCAGTTCTTC. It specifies CSGRASGRNEQFF.